This T cell receptor beta chain comes out of a study of response to subunit inactivated influenza vaccine. The sample holds a few counts of this clonotype. Each CDR3 protein is one row after TCRdb ran MiXCR on the RT-PCR reads. The data hold a few hundred thousand distinct CDR3 sequences, with approximately 10% observed a single time. This sample also belongs to another study, concerning T cells expressing NK-cell markers. That study reports: A 5'RACE template switching approach incorporating UMIs was used to make TCR beta cDNA.

Sequencing was performed on PBMCs from blood, taken on the day of vaccination. The TCR was taken from a man aged 50-59 years who received an inactivated influenza vaccine.

CDR3 amino acids: CASSNPSTGELFF. The CDR3 nucleotides read TGTGCCAGCAGCAACCCTAGCACCGGGGAGCTGTTTTTT. The rearrangement links TRBV7-2 to TRBJ2-2; D remains unclear. The V gene's germline CDR1 is SGHTA and CDR2 FQGNSA. V was trimmed by 5 bases and J by 4 bases, leaving 8 bases between them. The length of the CDR3 is 13 residues.